The 13 T cell receptor beta chains given below trace back to one sample, sequenced in a study of T cell repertoires in cytomegalovirus infection. TCRdb used MiXCR to reprocess the reads, holding one entry per CDR3 protein. The sample contains some 480,000 distinct CDR3 sequences, about 33% of which appear only once. These receptors are not linked to any known antigen. This specimen consisted of cultured PBMCs, obtained from culture after CMV antigen stimulation. These TCRs come from a human donor in good health (CMV status not recorded). Some clones in this sample may be carry-over from other donors' samples.

The chain recombines TRBV29-1 with TRBJ1-4; D ambiguous. Trimming cost V 2 bases and J 4 bases, with 8 bases left between them. CDR3 size: 13 residues. Germline V lookup: CDR1 SQVTM, CDR2 ANQGSEA. In DNA, the CDR3 is TGCAGCGTTGAACTCCAGATTAATGAAAAACTGTTTTTT. Its protein product is CSVELQINEKLFF.

This clonotype was seen at least ten times. The DNA of the CDR3 is TGCAGTGCTGGGGGACCAAGGCTCTATGGCTACACCTTC. Translating gives CSAGGPRLYGYTF. V usage is TRBV20-1 and J usage is TRBJ1-2; maybe TRBD1 (5 bases). Germline assignment: CDR1 DFQATT and CDR2 SNEGSKA (reference sequence). The V end was cut by 5 bases, the J end by 4 bases, with 14 bases between. The CDR3 sequence is 13 residues long.

V is TRBV11-2 and J is TRBJ2-5; TRBD1 is a possible D gene (5 bases). Germline lookup yields CDR1 SGHAT and CDR2 FQNNGV. V lost 5 bases and J lost 4, with 17 bases in between. CDR3 length: 15 amino acids. The CDR3 sequence is CASSPLQGRAETQYF. CDR3 bases: TGTGCCAGCAGCCCCCTGCAGGGCAGGGCAGAGACCCAGTACTTC. Full variable domain (missing parts from reference TRBV11-2 and TRBJ2-5): EAGVAQSPRYKIIEKRQSVAFWCNPISGHATLYWYQQILGQGPKLLIQFQNNGVVDDSQLPKDRFSAERLKGVDSTLKIQPAKLEDSAVYLCASSPLQGRAETQYFGPGTRLLVL.

The sample holds a few counts of this clonotype. The V call is TRBV12-3 or TRBV12-4, the J call TRBJ1-2, with TRBD1 identical over 7 bases. This CDR3 comprises 11 residues. Unmatched junction bases numbered 6, after V lost 7 bases and J lost 10 bases. CDR3: CASTGTDTYTF. The CDR3 nucleotides read TGTGCCAGCACCGGGACAGATACCTACACCTTC.

This sequence joins TRBV10-3 and TRBJ1-1, with TRBD1 identical over 8 bases. The ends lost 6 bases at V and 5 bases at J; junction bases unmatched: 2. Germline loops: CDR1 ENHRY, CDR2 SYGVKD. The CDR3 runs to 12 residues. This chain's CDR3 is CAIRGQGTEAFF. CDR3 bases: TGTGCCATCAGAGGACAGGGTACTGAAGCTTTCTTT.

CDR3 region: CASSQFSIGWHRNVLTF. The CDR3 DNA is TGCGCCAGCAGTCAATTCAGTATAGGATGGCACAGGAACGTCCTGACTTTC. The chain couples TRBV23-1 to TRBJ2-6; a possible D gene is TRBD1 (5 bases). TRBV23-1 qualifies as an ORF whose function is uncertain. This CDR3 is built from 17 residues. Trimming removed 1 base from V and 10 bases from J, with 20 bases in between.

In this sample, this clonotype turned up a few times. CDR3 sequence reads: CASSPSGTPNTGELFF. CDR3 DNA: TGTGCCAGCAGTCCCTCCGGGACTCCGAACACCGGGGAGCTGTTTTTT. The chain joins TRBV28 to TRBJ2-2; D perhaps matches TRBD2 (6 bases). The CDR3 totals 16 residues. V was trimmed by 5 bases and J by 0 bases, leaving 13 bases between them. Germline V gene data show CDR1 as MDHEN and CDR2 as SYDVKM.

Regarding this clonotype: A junction boundary mismatches the germline segment, possibly from a read error. The rearrangement uses TRBV6-1 and TRBJ2-1; TRBD1 matches at 7 bases. CDR1 and CDR2 (germline): MNHNS, SASEGT. CDR3 length: 16 residues. Here the CDR3 reads CASREGGQILMGEQFF. The CDR3 region has the DNA TGTGCCAGCAGAGAAGGGGGCCAGATTCTTATGGGTGAGCAGTTCTTC.

This clonotype has just a few counts. J is TRBJ2-5 and V is TRBV27, with no clear D. The ends were cut back, 3 bases at V and 5 bases at J, with 10 bases in the middle. Looked up from germline, CDR1 is MNHEY and CDR2 is SMNVEV (reference sequence). This CDR3 is built from 13 residues. CDR3 in amino acids: CASSFYQGETQYF. The CDR3 nucleotides read TGTGCCAGCAGTTTTTATCAAGGGGAGACCCAGTACTTC.

The chain carries TRBV28 and TRBJ2-7; D possibly uses TRBD1 or TRBD2 (5 bases each). V lost 4 bases to trimming and J lost 3 bases, with 10 bases between them. Germline V CDR1 and CDR2: MDHEN, SYDVKM. This CDR3 has 13 amino acids. The CDR3 loop is CASSSGDHYEQYF. In DNA, the CDR3 is TGTGCCAGCAGTTCCGGGGACCACTACGAGCAGTACTTC.

The V gene is TRBV19, the J gene TRBJ1-2; 8 nucleotides match TRBD1. V dropped 3 bases and J dropped 8; count of bases not matched to a gene: 11. Germline V CDR1 and CDR2: LNHDA, SQIVND (reference sequence). The CDR3 runs to 15 residues. The CDR3 is CASSIRGPSIRGYTF. The CDR3 DNA is TGTGCCAGTAGTATCAGGGGGCCTTCGATCAGGGGCTACACCTTC.

The chain combines TRBV7-3 with TRBJ2-1, with 12 bases identical to TRBD2. This CDR3 contains 14 residues. From germline, CDR1 is SGHTA and CDR2 FQGTGA. V shed 5 bases and J 10 bases; nucleotides not matched to a gene: 6. Written as DNA, the CDR3 is TGTGCCAGCAGCACTACCGGGACTAGCGGGGAGCAGTTCTTC. This gives the protein CASSTTGTSGEQFF.

This chain uses TRBV12-5 with TRBJ2-1; 9 positions match TRBD2. This CDR3 region has 16 residues. Trimming cost V 3 bases and J 1 base; bases outside gene matches: 4. Per germline, CDR1 LGHNT and CDR2 FRNRAP. The CDR3 coding sequence is TGTGCTAGTGGTTTCTTAGCGGGAGAGTCCTACAATGAGCAGTTCTTC. This codes for CASGFLAGESYNEQFF.